This TCR beta chain was identified in a study of control samples from healthy donors and cancer patients. The repertoire was sequenced with immunoSEQ multiplex PCR; TCRdb's copy has only in-frame clones and lacks some. The table lists about 410,000 clones, 90% of them singletons. This clone was counted between two and nine times. The V gene's germline CDR1 is SQVTM and CDR2 ANQGSEA. The junction had 7 bases not matched to a gene; V was cut back by 5 bases and J by 4 bases. This CDR3 has 13 residues. The rearrangement uses TRBV29-1 and TRBJ1-2, with 7 bases aligning to TRBD1. The receptor's source is a man aged 35 to 55 with head and neck cancer. Sequencing was done on a sample of PBMCs. In nucleotides, the CDR3 is TGCAGCGTTTATACAGGGGCCTTCTATGGCTACACCTTC. It encodes CSVYTGAFYGYTF.